Relative to its sample, the clone carrying this T cell receptor (beta chain) is medium-sized. Antigen: not known. With cryopreserved PBMCs as the source, around 2 micrograms of genomic DNA went to TCR beta libraries. Germline values: CDR1 MDHEN, CDR2 SYDVKM. This CDR3 has 15 amino acids. V lost 3 bases and J 4 bases, leaving 12 bases between the germline ends. The data were obtained in a study of cytotoxic CD8 clonotypes in ibrutinib-treated CLL. At the level of the study: Across the patients, about a dozen were relapsed/refractory, 15 treatment-naive and roughly 17 IGHV unmutated. Productive templates per sample averaged roughly 250,000; productive rearrangements, 94,082.

Study outcomes and limitations: Collection times varied between progressing and sustained-remission patients.

Some clones are missing from TCRdb's copy, which holds only in-frame ones; the method was immunoSEQ multiplex PCR. In the table there are around 97,000 clones, around four fifths of which are singletons. The V gene is TRBV28, the J gene TRBJ2-2; D is uncertain. The sequenced sample was PBMCs, obtained after 12 months of ibrutinib treatment. The TCR comes from a human donor with chronic lymphocytic leukemia. In DNA form, the CDR3 reads TGTGCCAGCAGTTTTCAGGCATCGTTCACCGGGGAGCTGTTTTTT. This gives the protein CASSFQASFTGELFF. Full variable domain (rest looked up from reference TRBV28 and TRBJ2-2): DVKVTQSSRYLVKRTGEKVFLECVQDMDHENMFWYRQDPGLGLRLIYFSYDVKMKEKGDIPEGYSVSREKKERFSLILESASTNQTSMYLCASSFQASFTGELFFGEGSRLTVL.